Below are 25 T cell receptor beta chains sequenced from a single sample in a study of chemoradiotherapy in HPV16-positive cancers. Generated by immunoSEQ multiplex PCR, the TCRdb table keeps only in-frame clones and is missing some. The sample has 8,000 to 10,000 clones; 70% to 90% are singletons. Specimen: tumor tissue, collected from a patient who underwent chemoradiotherapy. These receptors originate from a human donor with HPV-associated anogenital cancer.

The chain uses TRBV7-2 and TRBJ2-7; D gene uncertain. CDR3 length: 12 residues. Germline CDR1 SGHTA, CDR2 FQGNSA. Trimming took 1 base from V and 6 from J, leaving 7 bases between them. The CDR3 loop reads CASSLVGSEQYF. The CDR3 DNA sequence: TGTGCCAGCAGCTTAGTGGGAAGCGAGCAGTACTTC.

V usage is TRBV4-2 and J usage is TRBJ2-1; 8 nucleotides agree with TRBD2. The length of the CDR3 is 15 residues. Germline assignment: CDR1 LGHNA and CDR2 YNFKEQ. The V and J ends lost 4 bases and 6 bases, in that order; junction bases with no gene match: 8. The CDR3 region is CASSLSGSQGNEQFF. The CDR3 nucleotides read TGTGCCAGCAGCCTAAGCGGGAGTCAGGGCAATGAGCAGTTCTTC.

The V call is TRBV7-9, the J call TRBJ2-5, with 12 bases lining up with TRBD2. The CDR3 spans 16 residues. CDR1 SEHNR and CDR2 FQNEAQ come from the germline V gene (reference sequence). Unmatched junction bases numbered 3, after V lost 2 bases and J lost 2 bases. The CDR3 loop reads CASSLRLAGGQETQYF. Here the CDR3 DNA reads TGTGCCAGCAGCTTAAGGCTAGCGGGAGGGCAAGAGACCCAGTACTTC.

The chain couples TRBV10-3 to TRBJ1-5; D not resolved. Trimming took off 8 bases at V and 0 bases at J, with 11 bases between the two ends. CDR1 is ENHRY, CDR2 SYGVKD, per germline. The CDR3 is made up of 14 amino acids. This chain's CDR3 is CAISGAYSNQPQHF. In nucleotides, the CDR3 is TGTGCCATCTCCGGAGCTTATAGCAATCAGCCCCAGCATTTT.

The rearrangement joins TRBV7-9 to TRBJ2-5, with 8 bases fitting TRBD1. The V segment lost 3 bases and the J segment 4 bases; nucleotides outside the gene matches: 1. The CDR3 has 13 amino acids. The germline V gene has CDR1 SEHNR and CDR2 FQNEAQ (reference sequence). This CDR3 reads CASSFDRGETQYF. The CDR3 nucleotides are TGTGCCAGCAGCTTCGACAGGGGAGAGACCCAGTACTTC.

The genes are TRBV7-2 and TRBJ1-2; the D is unclear. The CDR3 is made up of 13 amino acids. Trimming took 5 bases from V and 2 from J, leaving 9 bases between them. Germline V CDR1 and CDR2: SGHTA, FQGNSA. This CDR3 is CASSPEPNYGYTF. The DNA of the CDR3 is TGTGCCAGCAGCCCAGAACCGAACTATGGCTACACCTTC.

The chain combines TRBV6-5 with TRBJ1-2; D might be TRBD1 (6 bases). Germline V gives CDR1 MNHEY, CDR2 SVGAGI. V was pared by 0 bases and J by 7 bases, with 12 bases between. This CDR3 spans 14 amino acids. The CDR3 region has the DNA TGTGCCAGCAGTTACTCCGGGGGGCTTGGTGGCTACACCTTC. Protein: CASSYSGGLGGYTF.

The chain carries TRBV11-3 and TRBJ2-1; D is uncertain. Trimming cost V 4 bases and J 1 base, with 14 bases left between them. CDR3 length: 16 residues. CDR1 is SGHNT, CDR2 YENEEA, per germline. The CDR3 sequence is CASSSRELGSYNEQFF. Written as DNA, the CDR3 is TGTGCCAGCAGCTCACGTGAACTGGGGTCCTACAATGAGCAGTTCTTC.

The chain employs TRBV4-2 and TRBJ2-2; 7 bases map to TRBD1. The CDR3 is made up of 16 amino acids. Germline lookup yields CDR1 LGHNA and CDR2 YNFKEQ. The J segment lost 1 base and the V segment lost 4 bases, leaving 6 bases of the junction unmatched. The DNA of the CDR3 is TGTGCCAGCAGCCGGCGACAGGGCATGAACACCGGGGAGCTGTTTTTT. Protein sequence: CASSRRQGMNTGELFF.

The J gene is TRBJ1-2, the V gene TRBV11-2; 9 nucleotides agree with TRBD1. CDR3 size: 16 residues. Germline CDR1 is SGHAT and CDR2 is FQNNGV. J was trimmed by 7 bases and V by 5 bases; bases with no gene match: 14. The CDR3 bases are TGTGCCAGCAGCCTCCGACCGGGACAGGGTACAGGTGGCTACACCTTC. It specifies CASSLRPGQGTGGYTF.

This clone came up once. The chain joins TRBV28 to TRBJ1-1; TRBD1 is a possible D gene (5 bases). Germline V gives CDR1 MDHEN, CDR2 SYDVKM. Trimming cost V 6 bases and J 4 bases, with 18 bases left between them. The CDR3 totals 15 residues. The CDR3 protein is CASSRQRRVGTEAFF. In DNA form, the CDR3 reads TGTGCCAGCAGCCGACAGAGAAGGGTCGGCACTGAAGCTTTCTTT.

Worth noting for this clone: One junction end does not reproduce the germline sequence, and a read error may be involved. The rearrangement joins TRBV7-2 to TRBJ2-7, with 8 bases that match TRBD2. Germline CDR1 is SGHTA and CDR2 is FQGNSA. The CDR3 contains 13 residues. For the CDR3, the DNA is TGTGCCAGCAGCTTGGCAGCGGGAGACAGCGGTCACTTC. Its protein product is CASSLAAGDSGHF.

This chain links TRBV5-1 with TRBJ2-5, with D tentatively TRBD1 or TRBD2 (5 bases each). The V and J ends lost 3 bases and 4 bases respectively, with 16 bases between them. This CDR3 is 15 amino acids long. The V gene's germline CDR1 is SGHRS and CDR2 YFSETQ. The CDR3 nucleotides read TGCGCCAGCAGCTCCGAGGGGTTATCGGGAGAGACCCAGTACTTC. This sequence encodes CASSSEGLSGETQYF.

V gene TRBV18 combines with J gene TRBJ2-7; possibly TRBD2 for D (5 bases). CDR1 and CDR2 (germline): KGHSH, LQKENI. The CDR3 contains 15 residues. V lost 6 bases and J lost 4, with 19 bases in between. The CDR3 DNA follows: TGTGCCAGCTCCCCGGGCGGAGGAGGCCGTTACGAGCAGTACTTC. Translating gives CASSPGGGGRYEQYF.

This clone was counted a few times. The gene calls are TRBV5-1 and TRBJ2-5; D is undetermined. This CDR3 spans 13 amino acids. The germline gives CDR1 SGHRS, CDR2 YFSETQ. Trimming took off 2 bases at V and 3 bases at J, with 8 bases between the two ends. The CDR3 DNA is TGCGCCAGCAGCTTAACGTTAAAAGAGACCCAGTACTTC. Translating it yields CASSLTLKETQYF. Drawing the rest from reference TRBV5-1 and TRBJ2-5, the complete variable domain is KAGVTQTPRYLIKTRGQQVTLSCSPISGHRSVSWYQQTPGQGLQFLFEYFSETQRNKGNFPGRFSGRQFSNSRSEMNVSTLELGDSALYLCASSLTLKETQYFGPGTRLLVL.

The chain is built from TRBV9 and TRBJ1-1; the D is unclear. CDR1 and CDR2 from the germline V gene are SGDLS and YYNGEE. The CDR3 is made up of 14 amino acids. V lost 3 bases and J 1 base, leaving 10 bases between the germline ends. The CDR3, as DNA: TGTGCCAGCAGCGCCCGGACGGCGAACACTGAAGCTTTCTTT. This translates into CASSARTANTEAFF.

The chain links TRBV5-1 to TRBJ1-1; 7 bases match TRBD1. V was clipped by 6 bases and J by 2 bases; unmatched bases: 13. CDR3 length equals 16 residues. Looked up from germline, CDR1 is SGHRS and CDR2 is YFSETQ. In nucleotides, the CDR3 is TGCGCCAGCACCATCAATCCGACAGGGACAAACACTGAAGCTTTCTTT. Translating it yields CASTINPTGTNTEAFF. Drawing the rest from reference TRBV5-1 and TRBJ1-1, the complete variable domain is KAGVTQTPRYLIKTRGQQVTLSCSPISGHRSVSWYQQTPGQGLQFLFEYFSETQRNKGNFPGRFSGRQFSNSRSEMNVSTLELGDSALYLCASTINPTGTNTEAFFGQGTRLTVV.

The chain couples TRBV2 to TRBJ1-5; 7 bases agree with TRBD1. The trim removed 1 base at V and 6 bases at J, leaving 6 bases unmatched. From germline, CDR1 is SNHLY and CDR2 FYNNEI. CDR3 length equals 15 residues. The CDR3 reads CASSEDKGAIQPQHF. In DNA form, the CDR3 reads TGTGCCAGCAGTGAAGATAAGGGGGCAATTCAGCCCCAGCATTTT.

By sample share, this clone is large (0.1 to 1%). CDR3 nucleotides: TGTGCCAGCAGTTACTCGTGGGGAGATGAGCAGTTCTTC. Encoded protein: CASSYSWGDEQFF. This chain links TRBV6-6 with TRBJ2-1, with TRBD2 as a possible D gene (5 bases). CDR1 is MNHNY and CDR2 is SVGAGI in the germline V gene (reference sequence). The CDR3 has 13 residues. With 0 bases removed from V and 8 bases from J, the gap between germline ends came to 8 bases.

V usage is TRBV30 and J usage is TRBJ1-1, with D hard to call. The germline V and J ends were trimmed by 2 bases and 2 bases, with 18 bases remaining between them. The CDR3 length is 16 residues. Germline V CDR1 and CDR2: GTSNPN, SVGIG (reference sequence). The CDR3 here is CAWSTRAGPLNTEAFF. The CDR3 nucleotides are TGTGCCTGGAGTACCCGAGCCGGGCCGTTAAACACTGAAGCTTTCTTT. The whole variable domain, filled in from reference TRBV30 and TRBJ1-1, reads SQTIHQWPATLVQPVGSPLSLECTVEGTSNPNLYWYRQAAGRGLQLLFYSVGIGQISSEVPQNLSASRPQDRQFILSSKKLLLSDSGFYLCAWSTRAGPLNTEAFFGQGTRLTVV.

The J gene is TRBJ2-7, the V gene TRBV30; D unresolved. The CDR3 consists of 11 residues. Germline values: CDR1 GTSNPN, CDR2 SVGIG (reference sequence). V dropped 4 bases and J dropped 1 base, with 5 bases sitting between them. CDR3 nucleotide sequence: TGTGCCTGGAAGCTTTCCTACGAGCAGTACTTC. Protein: CAWKLSYEQYF.

The CDR3 DNA reads as TGCGCCAGCAGCCATTCTCCGGGACAGGTTATATCTGGAAACACCATATATTTT. Its translation is CASSHSPGQVISGNTIYF. The chain recombines TRBV4-1 with TRBJ1-3; 8 bases align to TRBD1. CDR3 length: 18 amino acids. The V gene's germline CDR1 is MGHRA and CDR2 YSYEKL. V lost 3 bases to trimming and J lost 1 base; unmatched junction nucleotides: 11.

This clone occurred a few times. V usage is TRBV5-4 and J usage is TRBJ1-4; tentatively, D is TRBD1 (5 bases). Germline CDR1 is SGHNT and CDR2 is YYREEE (reference sequence). The CDR3 has 13 amino acids. V lost 3 bases to trimming and J lost 7 bases, with 10 bases between them. In DNA, the CDR3 is TGTGCCAGCAGCTGGGCCGGGACTGAAAAACTGTTTTTT. Translation gives CASSWAGTEKLFF.

The chain joins TRBV5-1 to TRBJ1-1; D is ambiguous. This CDR3 has 14 residues. Germline assignment: CDR1 SGHRS and CDR2 YFSETQ. Trimming pared 4 bases from V and 5 bases from J, leaving 15 bases between. The CDR3: CASSVTGLGTEAFF. The CDR3 DNA follows: TGCGCCAGCAGCGTGACTGGGCTCGGTACTGAAGCTTTCTTT.

The chain is built from TRBV2 and TRBJ2-7; D might be TRBD2 (5 bases). The CDR3 totals 13 residues. V dropped 7 bases and J dropped 0 bases, with 10 bases sitting between them. Germline assignment: CDR1 SNHLY and CDR2 FYNNEI. The CDR3: CASNGVFSYEQYF. The CDR3, as DNA: TGTGCCAGCAACGGGGTATTCTCCTACGAGCAGTACTTC.